The 23 T cell receptor beta chains below all came from one sample that was sequenced in a study of T cells in Graves' hyperthyroidism and ophthalmopathy (dated by TCRdb to about 2019). Library generation was performed with multiplex PCR. Sequencing was carried out with an Illumina HiSeq 2000. TCR beta CDR3 regions were amplified from RNA transcripts. A first-round RT-PCR of the TCR CDR3 used the HTBI primer set with the Qiagen OneStep RT-PCR kit. Through fastp at Q25 and MiXCR, TCRdb rebuilt clones from the public reads, retaining in-frame beta chains. Records with the same CDR3 protein are collapsed into one entry carrying the most frequent genes and DNA. The sample yields about 560,000 distinct CDR3 sequences; around 14% were counted once. The ten top clones hold under 7.5% of the sample. Sequenced input: blood. The receptors here all came from a woman in her 30s with Graves' hyperthyroidism.

V is TRBV11-1 and J is TRBJ2-2, with D possibly TRBD2 on 6 matching bases. The ends were cut back, 5 bases at V and 5 bases at J, with 18 bases in the middle. From germline, CDR1 is SGHAT and CDR2 FQDESV (reference sequence). The CDR3 has 16 residues. The CDR3 DNA reads TGTGCCAGCAGCCTTAGCGGCCAAGGGAGGACCGGGGAGCTGTTTTTT. This codes for CASSLSGQGRTGELFF.

In this sample, this clonotype turned up a few times. The V and J genes are TRBV10-3 and TRBJ2-5; 7 bases match TRBD2. In germline, CDR1 is ENHRY, CDR2 SYGVKD. The CDR3 loop spans 17 amino acids. J gave up 5 bases and V 2 bases, and 14 bases lay outside the gene matches. As DNA, the CDR3 is TGTGCCATCAGTGAGCCTCCCCTGGGGGGGATTCGCGAGACCCAGTACTTC. Amino acid sequence: CAISEPPLGGIRETQYF.

This clonotype appeared once. The chain recombines TRBV20-1 with TRBJ2-7, with 15 nucleotides matching TRBD2. V lost 3 bases, J lost 3 bases, and 3 bases stayed unmatched. CDR1 is DFQATT and CDR2 is SNEGSKA in the germline V gene (reference sequence). The CDR3 loop spans 15 amino acids. In nucleotides, the CDR3 is TGCAGTGCTAGGAGGGGACTAGCGGGGGGCTACGAGCAGTACTTC. It codes for CSARRGLAGGYEQYF.

The CDR3 bases are TGCGCCAGCAGCCAAGTTCCCGGGACAGGGACCTACGAGCAGTACTTC. It specifies CASSQVPGTGTYEQYF. This chain joins TRBV4-1 and TRBJ2-7; 9 positions match TRBD1. Germline-derived CDR1 and CDR2 are MGHRA and YSYEKL. J gave up 2 bases and V 1 base, and 6 bases lay outside the gene matches. This CDR3 has 16 residues.

This clonotype occurred many times. V gene TRBV13 combines with J gene TRBJ2-5, with TRBD2 matching 12 bases. The V gene end was trimmed by 5 bases and the J gene end by 5 bases; junction bases not matched to a gene: 6. Germline V lookup: CDR1 PRHDT, CDR2 FYEKMQ (reference sequence). The CDR3 covers 15 residues. The CDR3 coding sequence is TGTGCCAGCAGCCGCCGACTAGCGGGAGAGGAGACCCAGTACTTC. Residues: CASSRRLAGEETQYF.

This clonotype has a handful of counts. This chain connects TRBV13 to TRBJ2-1; 8 bases fit TRBD2. The V gene end was trimmed by 5 bases and the J gene end by 2 bases; junction bases not matched to a gene: 8. Germline-derived CDR1 and CDR2 are PRHDT and FYEKMQ (reference sequence). This CDR3 has 16 residues. The CDR3 region has the DNA TGTGCCAGCAGCCCTGGGAGCGGGAGCCCCTACAATGAGCAGTTCTTC. The encoded protein is CASSPGSGSPYNEQFF.

The gene calls are TRBV18 and TRBJ2-7, with 9 positions matching TRBD2. With V trimmed by 3 bases and J by 5 bases, 11 bases remained unmatched. The CDR3 consists of 16 residues. From germline, CDR1 is KGHSH and CDR2 LQKENI. CDR3: CASSPVEAGGGNEQYF. The CDR3 nucleotides are TGTGCCAGCTCACCTGTTGAGGCGGGAGGGGGAAACGAGCAGTACTTC.

This chain connects TRBV30 to TRBJ1-6; 7 bases map to TRBD1. Germline-derived CDR1 and CDR2 are GTSNPN and SVGIG (reference sequence). The CDR3 length is 18 residues. Trimming took 3 bases from V and 2 from J; bases not matched to a gene: 13. The CDR3 reads CAWRAGLRQGAYNSPLHF. The CDR3 DNA follows: TGTGCCTGGAGAGCAGGGCTGAGACAGGGAGCCTATAATTCACCCCTCCACTTT. The variable domain in full, completed from reference TRBV30 and TRBJ1-6, reads SQTIHQWPATLVQPVGSPLSLECTVEGTSNPNLYWYRQAAGRGLQLLFYSVGIGQISSEVPQNLSASRPQDRQFILSSKKLLLSDSGFYLCAWRAGLRQGAYNSPLHFGNGTRLTVT.

This clonotype was recorded once. The chain has TRBV9 and TRBJ1-3, with a possible D match to TRBD1 (5 bases). Per the germline V gene, CDR1 is SGDLS and CDR2 is YYNGEE. This CDR3 comprises 16 residues. Trimming took 0 bases from V and 0 from J, leaving 10 bases between them. As DNA, the CDR3 is TGTGCCAGCAGCGTAGGTCAGGGCCACTCTGGAAACACCATATATTTT. Amino acids: CASSVGQGHSGNTIYF.

This clonotype was counted ten times or more. V and J are TRBV11-2 and TRBJ1-1; D gene uncertain. The CDR3 covers 14 residues. The ends were cut back, 0 bases at V and 3 bases at J, with 8 bases in the middle. Per the germline V gene, CDR1 is SGHAT and CDR2 is FQNNGV. The CDR3 DNA reads TGTGCCAGCAGCTTAGATCTTGGCTACACTGAAGCTTTCTTT. It codes for CASSLDLGYTEAFF.

This clonotype was observed many times. The J gene is TRBJ1-5, the V gene TRBV18; 8 positions match TRBD1. Looked up from germline, CDR1 is KGHSH and CDR2 is LQKENI. The CDR3 runs to 13 residues. V shed 8 bases and J 5 bases; nucleotides not matched to a gene: 5. Written as DNA, the CDR3 is TGTGCCAGCAGCCCGACAGGGGATCAGCCCCAGCATTTT. Translation gives CASSPTGDQPQHF.

This clonotype was detected a few times. The gene calls are TRBV28 and TRBJ1-4, with 7 bases aligning to TRBD1. CDR1 is MDHEN, CDR2 SYDVKM, per germline. Germline trimming cut 5 bases from V and 1 base from J; bases unmatched to any gene: 4. The CDR3 runs 15 residues. The CDR3 reads CASSQGVLTNEKLFF. The CDR3, as DNA: TGTGCCAGCAGTCAGGGGGTTCTAACTAATGAAAAACTGTTTTTT.

In this sample, this clonotype turned up a few times. The chain uses TRBV3-1 and TRBJ2-3; D may be TRBD1 or TRBD2 (5 bases each). The germline V gene has CDR1 LGHDT and CDR2 YNNKEL (reference sequence). This CDR3 region has 15 residues. Trimming stripped 0 bases from V and 4 bases from J, with 11 bases between. The CDR3 is CASSQDLVGADTQYF. CDR3 nucleotides: TGTGCCAGCAGCCAAGATCTTGTGGGGGCAGATACGCAGTATTTT.

The chain employs TRBV4-3 and TRBJ2-2; 9 bases fit TRBD2. The V gene's germline CDR1 is LGHNA and CDR2 YSLEER. This CDR3 has 17 amino acids. J lost 3 bases, V lost 1 base, and 6 bases had no gene match. CDR3 protein: CASSQGLAELYTGELFF. As DNA, the CDR3 is TGCGCCAGCAGCCAAGGACTAGCGGAACTATACACCGGGGAGCTGTTTTTT.

This clonotype was recorded at least ten times. This chain connects TRBV20-1 to TRBJ2-1; 8 bases line up with TRBD2. Looked up from germline, CDR1 is DFQATT and CDR2 is SNEGSKA (reference sequence). V shed 2 bases, J shed 3 bases, and the junction held 3 bases outside the gene matches. The CDR3 spans 14 residues. The DNA for the CDR3 is TGCAGTGCTAGACTCCGGGAGGGCTACAATGAGCAGTTCTTC. This encodes CSARLREGYNEQFF.

This clonotype was seen a handful of times. Here the CDR3 reads CASSQDLAGAYEQYF. The CDR3 nucleotides read TGTGCCAGCAGCCAAGATTTGGCTGGTGCCTACGAGCAGTACTTC. This sequence joins TRBV4-2 and TRBJ2-7; D remains ambiguous. This CDR3 has 15 residues. V was shortened by 0 bases and J by 2 bases, with 11 bases between the two germline ends. The germline CDR1 and CDR2 sequences are LGHNA and YNFKEQ.

In DNA, the CDR3 is TGCAGTGCTCGGCGGCTAGCGGGGGGCACAGATACGCAGTATTTT. It yields the protein CSARRLAGGTDTQYF. The rearrangement joins TRBV20-1 to TRBJ2-3; TRBD2 matches 10 bases. Germline CDR1 is DFQATT and CDR2 is SNEGSKA (reference sequence). The CDR3 extends over 15 amino acids. V shed 5 bases and J 1 base; nucleotides not matched to a gene: 6.

This clonotype has only a few counts. This chain joins TRBV30 and TRBJ2-1; no clear D gene. V lost 3 bases and J 13 bases, leaving 13 bases between the germline ends. In germline, CDR1 is GTSNPN, CDR2 SVGIG (reference sequence). This CDR3 is 11 amino acids long. CDR3 sequence (DNA): TGTGCCTGGAGGAATTGGCCCACACAGTTCTTC. Translation gives CAWRNWPTQFF.

There are a few counts of this clonotype. The genes are TRBV28 and TRBJ2-1; D is possibly TRBD2 (5 bases). Germline CDR1 and CDR2: MDHEN and SYDVKM. V was clipped by 2 bases and J by 6 bases, with 26 bases between them. The CDR3 loop spans 19 amino acids. The CDR3, as DNA: TGTGCCAGCAGTTTAAATGTCCGGGCGTCGGGAATCGTTTCCAATGAGCAGTTCTTC. It translates to CASSLNVRASGIVSNEQFF.

Ten or more counts support this clonotype. The J gene is TRBJ2-1, the V gene TRBV30; D perhaps matches TRBD2 (5 bases). The CDR3 has 13 residues. Germline CDR1 is GTSNPN and CDR2 is SVGIG (reference sequence). V lost 4 bases and J lost 4, with 11 bases in between. The CDR3 sequence: CAWTWTLYNEQFF. The CDR3 DNA reads TGTGCCTGGACTTGGACTTTATACAATGAGCAGTTCTTC.

At least ten counts were recorded for this clonotype. The chain is built from TRBV2 and TRBJ2-7; the D gene is possibly TRBD2 (5 bases). The CDR3 extends over 14 amino acids. CDR1 is SNHLY, CDR2 FYNNEI, per germline. V lost 2 bases to trimming and J lost 4 bases, with 12 bases between them. Here the CDR3 DNA reads TGTGCCAGCAGTGAACCTGCGGGCTCTTACGAGCAGTACTTC. Translating gives CASSEPAGSYEQYF.

This sequence joins TRBV5-4 and TRBJ1-2; TRBD1 matches at 10 bases. The V gene end was trimmed by 2 bases and the J gene end by 6 bases; junction bases not matched to a gene: 7. This CDR3 spans 15 amino acids. Germline CDR1 SGHNT, CDR2 YYREEE (reference sequence). The CDR3 DNA sequence: TGTGCCAGCAGCTTACCCGGGACAGGGGAACATGGCTACACCTTC. This codes for CASSLPGTGEHGYTF.

In this sample, this clonotype turned up a few times. This rearrangement joins TRBV4-1 to TRBJ2-3; possible D gene TRBD1, 6 bases. Germline CDR1 and CDR2: MGHRA and YSYEKL. The CDR3 covers 17 residues. V was shortened by 3 bases and J by 0 bases, with 16 bases between the two germline ends. CDR3 DNA: TGCGCCAGCAGCCACCCTGCCCACAGGGCGAGCACAGATACGCAGTATTTT. Its protein product is CASSHPAHRASTDTQYF.